This T cell receptor (beta chain) was sequenced in a study of blood T cell repertoires in COVID-19. At the level of the study: From the United States, Italy and Spain came samples of acute and convalescent COVID-19. T cells, B-cell-depleted T cells, or PBMCs supplied cDNA or gDNA.

CDR1 is LNHNV, CDR2 YYDKDF, per germline (reference sequence). Trimming shortened V by 0 bases and J by 2 bases, and 11 bases separated the two germline ends. This CDR3 comprises 15 residues. In the original workflow: Estimation of nucleated cell counts relied on the amplification of reference gene primers. TCRdb's copy holds only in-frame clones and misses some; the assay was immunoSEQ multiplex PCR. The DNA was the basis for D and trimming; V, J and clone size are from that table. The table includes tens of thousands of clones, 85% to 90% detected once. This sequence originates from a human donor in a cohort sampled during active COVID-19. Sequencing input: peripheral blood. The chain recombines TRBV15 with TRBJ2-7; weak D call: TRBD2 (5 bases). CDR3: CATSRDTTGTYEQYF. The CDR3, as DNA: TGTGCCACCAGCAGAGATACAACGGGGACCTACGAGCAGTACTTC.